The following is a T cell receptor (beta chain) sequence with its context. Its antigen is unknown. V lost 3 bases and J 1 base, leaving 6 bases between the germline ends. The CDR3 length is 13 residues. Germline values: CDR1 SGHDN, CDR2 FVKESK. This sample was included in a study of T cell responses to AZD1222 COVID-19 vaccine. Broader study findings: The donor group comprised mostly white British people and more females; the analysis possibly underestimated clonal diversity. Vaccination with two AZD1222 doses was followed by a rise in Spike-specific TCR breadth and depth.

Clones were sequenced by immunoSEQ multiplex PCR, and TCRdb holds only the in-frame ones, with some missing. The sample lists 80,000 to 90,000 clones; approximately 90% were seen once. The sequence came from an adult in good health. The chain is built from TRBV14 and TRBJ1-1; D is unresolved. This sample comprised peripheral blood, obtained on day 0 of MenACWY control vaccination. As DNA, the CDR3 is TGTGCCAGCAGCCAGCAGCAGAACACTGAAGCTTTCTTT. Translated: CASSQQQNTEAFF.